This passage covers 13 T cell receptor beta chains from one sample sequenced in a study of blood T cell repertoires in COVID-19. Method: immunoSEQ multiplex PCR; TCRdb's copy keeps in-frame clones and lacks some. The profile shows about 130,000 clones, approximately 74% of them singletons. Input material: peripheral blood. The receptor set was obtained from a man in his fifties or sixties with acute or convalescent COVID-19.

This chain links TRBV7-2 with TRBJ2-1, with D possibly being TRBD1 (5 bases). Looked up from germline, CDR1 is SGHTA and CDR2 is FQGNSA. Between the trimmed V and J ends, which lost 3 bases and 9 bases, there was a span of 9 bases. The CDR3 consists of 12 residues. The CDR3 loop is CASSFSQGEQFF. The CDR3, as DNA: TGTGCCAGCAGCTTTTCGCAGGGTGAGCAGTTCTTC.

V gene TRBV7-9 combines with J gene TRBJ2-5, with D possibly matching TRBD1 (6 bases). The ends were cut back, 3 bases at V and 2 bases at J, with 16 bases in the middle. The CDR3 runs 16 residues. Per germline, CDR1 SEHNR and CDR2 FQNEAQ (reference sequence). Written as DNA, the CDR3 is TGTGCCAGCAGCTTGGGACCGGGACATAGACAAGAGACCCAGTACTTC. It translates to CASSLGPGHRQETQYF.

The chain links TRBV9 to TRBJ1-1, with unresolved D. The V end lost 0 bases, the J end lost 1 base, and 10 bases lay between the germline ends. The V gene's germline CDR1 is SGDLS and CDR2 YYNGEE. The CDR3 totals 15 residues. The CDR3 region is CASSVGTSRNTEAFF. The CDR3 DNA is TGTGCCAGCAGCGTAGGTACATCTAGGAACACTGAAGCTTTCTTT.

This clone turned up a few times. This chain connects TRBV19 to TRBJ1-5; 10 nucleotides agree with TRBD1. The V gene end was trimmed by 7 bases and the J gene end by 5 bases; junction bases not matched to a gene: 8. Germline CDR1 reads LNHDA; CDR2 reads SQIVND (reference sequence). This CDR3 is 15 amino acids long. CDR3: CASMGRTGGYQPQHF. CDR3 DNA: TGTGCCAGTATGGGGAGGACAGGGGGTTATCAGCCCCAGCATTTT.

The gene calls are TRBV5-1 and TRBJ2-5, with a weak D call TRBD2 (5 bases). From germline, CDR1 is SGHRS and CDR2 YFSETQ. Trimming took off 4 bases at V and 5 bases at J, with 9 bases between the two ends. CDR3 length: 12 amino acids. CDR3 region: CASSEGRETQYF. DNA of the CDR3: TGCGCCAGCAGCGAGGGCCGCGAGACCCAGTACTTC.

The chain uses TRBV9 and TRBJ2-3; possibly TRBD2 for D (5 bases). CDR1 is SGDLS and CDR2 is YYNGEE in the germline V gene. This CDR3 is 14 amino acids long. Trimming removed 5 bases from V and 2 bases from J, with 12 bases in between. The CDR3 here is CASSSEDFTDTQYF. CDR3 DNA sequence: TGTGCCAGCAGTTCCGAGGACTTCACAGATACGCAGTATTTT.

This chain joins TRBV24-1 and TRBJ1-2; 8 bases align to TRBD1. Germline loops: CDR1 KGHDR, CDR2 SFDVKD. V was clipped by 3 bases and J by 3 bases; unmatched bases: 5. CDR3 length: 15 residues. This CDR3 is CATSDRKQGDYGYTF. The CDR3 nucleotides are TGTGCCACCAGTGATCGGAAACAGGGGGACTATGGCTACACCTTC.

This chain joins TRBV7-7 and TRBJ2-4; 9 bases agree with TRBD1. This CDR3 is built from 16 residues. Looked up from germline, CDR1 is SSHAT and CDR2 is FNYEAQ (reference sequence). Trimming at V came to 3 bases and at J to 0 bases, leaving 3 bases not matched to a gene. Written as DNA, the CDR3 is TGTGCCAGCAGCTTTGGGACAGGGATAGCCAAAAACATTCAGTACTTC. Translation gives CASSFGTGIAKNIQYF.

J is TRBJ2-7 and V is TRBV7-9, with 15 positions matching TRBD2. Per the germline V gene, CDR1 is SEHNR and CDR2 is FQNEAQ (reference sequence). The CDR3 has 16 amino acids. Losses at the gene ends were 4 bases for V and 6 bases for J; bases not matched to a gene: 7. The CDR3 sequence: CASSWGTSGRSGEQYF. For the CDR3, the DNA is TGTGCCAGCAGCTGGGGGACTAGCGGGAGGTCCGGCGAGCAGTACTTC.

The chain's CDR3 is CASSETGGNYGYTF. The CDR3, as DNA: TGTGCCAGCAGCGAGACAGGGGGAAACTATGGCTACACCTTC. The chain links TRBV6-5 to TRBJ1-2; 9 bases are a match to TRBD1. After removal of 6 bases from V and 2 bases from J, the junction contained 4 bases not matched to a gene. CDR1 and CDR2 (germline): MNHEY, SVGAGI. This CDR3 has 14 amino acids.

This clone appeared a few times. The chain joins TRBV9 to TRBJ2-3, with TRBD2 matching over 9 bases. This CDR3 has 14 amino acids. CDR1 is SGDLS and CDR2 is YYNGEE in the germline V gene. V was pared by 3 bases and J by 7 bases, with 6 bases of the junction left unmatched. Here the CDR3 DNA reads TGTGCCAGCAGCGGACAACTAGCGGGCAATACGCAGTATTTT. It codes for CASSGQLAGNTQYF.

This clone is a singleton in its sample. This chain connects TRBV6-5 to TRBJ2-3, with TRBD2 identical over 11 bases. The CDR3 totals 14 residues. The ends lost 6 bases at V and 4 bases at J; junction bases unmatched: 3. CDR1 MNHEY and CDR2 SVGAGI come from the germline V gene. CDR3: CASSRTSGSDTQYF. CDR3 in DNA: TGTGCCAGCAGCCGGACTAGCGGGTCAGATACGCAGTATTTT.

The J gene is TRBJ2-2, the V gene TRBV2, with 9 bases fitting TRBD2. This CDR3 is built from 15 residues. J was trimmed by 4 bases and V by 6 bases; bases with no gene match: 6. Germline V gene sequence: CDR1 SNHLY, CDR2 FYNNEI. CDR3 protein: CASRNSGGFTGELFF. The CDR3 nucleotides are TGTGCCAGCAGGAATAGCGGGGGTTTCACCGGGGAGCTGTTTTTT.